The clone carrying this T cell receptor (beta chain) was counted once. Some clones are missing from TCRdb's copy, which holds only in-frame ones; the method was immunoSEQ multiplex PCR. This table holds over 65,000 clones, 98% found once. This specimen belongs to a study of technical replicates of blood from several donors. The trim removed 6 bases at V and 7 bases at J, leaving 0 bases unmatched. From germline, CDR1 is MNHEY and CDR2 SVGAGI. The CDR3 consists of 13 residues. Sequencing input: T cells isolated from PBMCs. This TCR was recovered from a human donor in good health. The gene calls are TRBV6-5 and TRBJ1-6; 10 positions match TRBD1. The CDR3 DNA is TGTGCCAGCAGGACAGGGGGCAATTCACCCCTCCACTTT. Translating it yields CASRTGGNSPLHF.